In its sample, the clone carrying this TCR beta chain was seen once. Its target is unknown. An amount of RNA that ranged from 0.5 to 1 ug was reverse transcribed with random hexamers. One entry per CDR3 protein, called by TCRdb with MiXCR from the immunoSEQ multiplex PCR reads. Counted here are 250,000 to 300,000 distinct CDR3 sequences, over 75% occurring once; the ten biggest clones make up approximately 0.18%. Trimming took 0 bases from V and 5 from J, leaving 4 bases between them. Per germline, CDR1 MGHDK and CDR2 SYGVNS. The CDR3 extends over 13 amino acids. This specimen comes from a study of CD8 T cells in Susac syndrome. The multiple sclerosis control group comprised treatment-naive patients with stable or active relapsing-remitting disease. The study's findings and limits: It was acknowledged in the study that the number of individuals who were included in its TCR sequencing and HLA analysis was relatively small.

This TCR derives from a human donor with multiple sclerosis. The chain links TRBV25-1 to TRBJ2-2; D not certain. Sample: CD8+ T cells from PBMCs. This CDR3 is CASSEYATGELFF. DNA for the CDR3: TGTGCCAGCAGTGAATACGCTACCGGGGAGCTGTTTTTT.